One sample yielded the 23 T cell receptor beta chains listed below, sequenced in a study of shared clonotypes between healthy human individuals. Naive CD8 cells lacked CD45RO, underwent positive selection for CCR7 and left out terminally differentiated effector memory CD45RA+ cells. Sequencing used immunoSEQ multiplex PCR; TCRdb keeps in-frame clones, though not all of them. The table records about 2 million clones, roughly 94% of them present only once. Input material: naive CD8+ T cells sorted from blood. Source of these receptors: a young man in good health.

The J gene is TRBJ2-7, the V gene TRBV6-1; no clear D. Germline lookup yields CDR1 MNHNS and CDR2 SASEGT. Deletions cut 3 bases from V and 6 bases from J, with 18 bases between. CDR3 length: 15 residues. The CDR3 here is CASSDRTSVIPEQYF. DNA of the CDR3: TGTGCCAGCAGTGATCGGACCTCAGTGATCCCCGAGCAGTACTTC.

CDR3 loop: CASSPPTTNTGELFF. In DNA form, the CDR3 reads TGTGCCAGCTCACCGCCGACAACGAACACCGGGGAGCTGTTTTTT. The chain links TRBV18 to TRBJ2-2, with unresolved D. Germline CDR1 and CDR2: KGHSH and LQKENI. The CDR3 runs to 15 residues. V lost 3 bases to trimming and J lost 0 bases, with 8 bases between them.

The chain combines TRBV29-1 with TRBJ2-1; TRBD1 agrees at 7 bases. This CDR3 is built from 11 residues. J lost 6 bases, V lost 6 bases, and 2 bases had no gene match. Germline lookup yields CDR1 SQVTM and CDR2 ANQGSEA. CDR3 amino acids: CSVAGGNEQFF. As DNA, the CDR3 is TGCAGCGTCGCAGGGGGCAATGAGCAGTTCTTC.

V is TRBV6-5 and J is TRBJ2-7, with D hard to call. V was pared by 2 bases and J by 1 base, with 12 bases between. CDR1 is MNHEY and CDR2 is SVGAGI in the germline V gene. The CDR3 spans 15 residues. CDR3 nucleotide sequence: TGTGCCAGCAGTTACCCCCGAACCTGGTCCTACGAGCAGTACTTC. Amino acids: CASSYPRTWSYEQYF.

The chain recombines TRBV9 with TRBJ1-4; no definite D call. The germline CDR1 and CDR2 sequences are SGDLS and YYNGEE. V was shortened by 0 bases and J by 7 bases, with 16 bases between the two germline ends. The length of the CDR3 is 16 residues. CDR3 in amino acids: CASSVGLSEFGEKLFF. Here the CDR3 DNA reads TGTGCCAGCAGCGTAGGCCTGTCCGAATTCGGTGAAAAACTGTTTTTT. The full variable domain, its missing parts supplied by reference TRBV9 and TRBJ1-4, is DSGVTQTPKHLITATGQRVTLRCSPRSGDLSVYWYQQSLDQGLQFLIQYYNGEERAKGNILERFSAQQFPDLHSELNLSSLELGDSALYFCASSVGLSEFGEKLFFGSGTQLSVL.

A word on this clone: Other nucleotide sequences from this sample produce the same CDR3. The gene calls are TRBV5-6 and TRBJ2-7; D unresolved. This CDR3 is 13 amino acids long. Germline CDR1 SGHDT, CDR2 YYEEEE. V lost 0 bases and J lost 1, with 5 bases in between. The CDR3 protein is CASSLVQSYEQYF. Written as DNA, the CDR3 is TGTGCCAGCAGCTTGGTCCAATCCTACGAGCAGTACTTC.

V and J are TRBV4-1 and TRBJ1-1; D might be TRBD1 (6 bases). V was pared by 4 bases and J by 2 bases, with 17 bases between. The CDR3 is 16 residues long. CDR1 and CDR2 (germline): MGHRA, YSYEKL. CDR3 DNA sequence: TGCGCCAGCAGCCCTATGGGGGCAGGGTTAAACACTGAAGCTTTCTTT. Translating it yields CASSPMGAGLNTEAFF.

The chain recombines TRBV29-1 with TRBJ2-5; no reliable D call. V gave up 3 bases and J gave up 2 bases, with 10 bases separating them. Looked up from germline, CDR1 is SQVTM and CDR2 is ANQGSEA. CDR3 length: 13 amino acids. The CDR3 is CSVDTQLQETQYF. The CDR3 region has the DNA TGCAGCGTTGATACCCAACTACAAGAGACCCAGTACTTC. The entire variable domain, with the rest obtained from reference TRBV29-1 and TRBJ2-5, is as follows: SAVISQKPSRDICQRGTSLTIQCQVDSQVTMMFWYRQQPGQSLTLIATANQGSEATYESGFVIDKFPISRPNLTFSTLTVSNMSPEDSSIYLCSVDTQLQETQYFGPGTRLLVL.

This chain connects TRBV5-6 to TRBJ1-1; D gene uncertain. This CDR3 contains 16 residues. Germline V gene lookup returns CDR1 SGHDT and CDR2 YYEEEE. With 0 bases removed from V and 4 bases from J, the gap between germline ends came to 16 bases. This CDR3 reads CASSLGSWFGGTEAFF. CDR3 in DNA: TGTGCCAGCAGCTTGGGGTCTTGGTTTGGCGGCACTGAAGCTTTCTTT.

The J gene is TRBJ2-3, the V gene TRBV5-1, with D possibly being TRBD2 (6 bases). V was clipped by 2 bases and J by 0 bases, with 10 bases between them. The CDR3 length is 15 residues. Germline V CDR1 and CDR2: SGHRS, YFSETQ. CDR3 nucleotide sequence: TGCGCCAGCAGCTTTACTAGCACTAGCACAGATACGCAGTATTTT. This sequence encodes CASSFTSTSTDTQYF.

This rearrangement joins TRBV28 to TRBJ1-1, with D unclear. V shed 6 bases and J shed 3 bases, with 11 bases lying between them. Germline V gene lookup returns CDR1 MDHEN and CDR2 SYDVKM. The CDR3 spans 13 residues. In nucleotides, the CDR3 is TGTGCCAGCAGACAGACTTCGTACACTGAAGCTTTCTTT. Protein sequence: CASRQTSYTEAFF.

The chain combines TRBV27 with TRBJ1-1; D is uncertain. CDR3 size: 15 residues. V was cut by 5 bases and J by 3 bases, with 16 bases left in between. Per germline, CDR1 MNHEY and CDR2 SMNVEV (reference sequence). The CDR3 loop reads CASSPGSGMYTEAFF. The CDR3 DNA follows: TGTGCCAGCAGTCCCGGCAGTGGGATGTACACTGAAGCTTTCTTT.

The chain uses TRBV6-1 and TRBJ2-1, with 9 bases identical to TRBD2. CDR1 is MNHNS and CDR2 is SASEGT in the germline V gene. The V and J ends lost 5 bases and 10 bases, in that order; junction bases with no gene match: 12. The CDR3 runs to 15 residues. DNA of the CDR3: TGTGCCAGCAGTAAGACAGGAATAGCGGGGGAGGAGCAGTTCTTC. It codes for CASSKTGIAGEEQFF.

The chain has TRBV12-5 and TRBJ1-2; TRBD1 matches 11 bases. CDR1 is LGHNT, CDR2 FRNRAP, per germline. Unmatched junction bases numbered 2, after V lost 5 bases and J lost 6 bases. The CDR3 is 13 residues long. CDR3 in DNA: TGTGCTAGTGGTCCGGGACAGGGGGATGGCTACACCTTC. Protein: CASGPGQGDGYTF.

This clone came up once. This chain joins TRBV9 and TRBJ2-1; 10 bases line up with TRBD1. CDR3 size: 16 residues. Germline trimming cut 4 bases from V and 9 bases from J; bases unmatched to any gene: 13. Germline CDR1 SGDLS, CDR2 YYNGEE. Written as DNA, the CDR3 is TGTGCCAGCAGCCCCGCTTCCGGACAGGGGGTTTTTGAGCAGTTCTTC. It translates to CASSPASGQGVFEQFF.

The genes are TRBV28 and TRBJ2-7; TRBD1 matches 8 bases. The CDR3 totals 17 residues. J was trimmed by 1 base and V by 5 bases; bases with no gene match: 13. In germline, CDR1 is MDHEN, CDR2 SYDVKM. The CDR3 sequence: CASSANLQGALSYEQYF. The CDR3 DNA reads TGTGCCAGCAGTGCCAACTTGCAGGGGGCCCTATCCTACGAGCAGTACTTC.

This clone was picked up many times. The V call is TRBV28, the J call TRBJ2-7, with D unclear. Germline assignment: CDR1 MDHEN and CDR2 SYDVKM. The length of the CDR3 is 14 residues. The V end was cut by 9 bases, the J end by 5 bases, with 20 bases between. CDR3 DNA: TGTGCCAGTCAATTCGAAACCCGCAGTGACGAGCAGTACTTC. Amino acids: CASQFETRSDEQYF.

The chain has TRBV9 and TRBJ2-2; possible D gene TRBD2, 5 bases. V dropped 4 bases and J dropped 6 bases, with 16 bases sitting between them. The germline CDR1 and CDR2 sequences are SGDLS and YYNGEE. The CDR3 is 15 amino acids. The CDR3 bases are TGTGCCAGCAGCCCCTACCCCATAGCGTCCGGGGAGCTGTTTTTT. Residues: CASSPYPIASGELFF.

The J gene is TRBJ2-6, the V gene TRBV7-9; D ambiguous. The CDR3 runs to 15 residues. V shed 1 base and J shed 4 bases, with 8 bases lying between them. Germline-derived CDR1 and CDR2 are SEHNR and FQNEAQ (reference sequence). The CDR3 is CASSLGRSGANVLTF. In DNA, the CDR3 is TGTGCCAGCAGCTTAGGACGCTCCGGGGCCAACGTCCTGACTTTC.

The rearrangement links TRBV11-2 to TRBJ2-2; 8 bases agree with TRBD2. This CDR3 is 17 amino acids long. Looked up from germline, CDR1 is SGHAT and CDR2 is FQNNGV. The V gene end was trimmed by 0 bases and the J gene end by 0 bases; junction bases not matched to a gene: 3. The CDR3 reads CASSLDPSGPNTGELFF. For the CDR3, the DNA is TGTGCCAGCAGCTTAGACCCTAGCGGGCCGAACACCGGGGAGCTGTTTTTT.

V and J are TRBV7-3 and TRBJ1-1; 8 nucleotides match TRBD1. J lost 1 base, V lost 2 bases, and 0 bases had no gene match. Germline V lookup: CDR1 SGHTA, CDR2 FQGTGA. CDR3 size: 14 residues. CDR3 DNA sequence: TGTGCCAGCAGCTTAGGACAGGGGAACACTGAAGCTTTCTTT. This codes for CASSLGQGNTEAFF.

The chain recombines TRBV4-1 with TRBJ2-2; possibly TRBD1 for D (5 bases). Germline V gives CDR1 MGHRA, CDR2 YSYEKL. The CDR3 has 16 residues. Trimming removed 0 bases from V and 4 bases from J, with 12 bases in between. In DNA form, the CDR3 reads TGCGCCAGCAGCCAAGACGGCCAAGGGGTCACCGGGGAGCTGTTTTTT. Residues: CASSQDGQGVTGELFF.

The chain carries TRBV11-2 and TRBJ2-2; D might be TRBD2 (5 bases). The CDR3 loop spans 13 amino acids. Germline V gene lookup returns CDR1 SGHAT and CDR2 FQNNGV. Trimming removed 5 bases at V and 8 bases at J, with 12 bases between. The CDR3 loop reads CASSHGLGGELFF. The CDR3 DNA reads as TGTGCCAGCAGCCACGGACTGGGGGGGGAGCTGTTTTTT. Supplemented by reference TRBV11-2 and TRBJ2-2, the full variable domain reads EAGVAQSPRYKIIEKRQSVAFWCNPISGHATLYWYQQILGQGPKLLIQFQNNGVVDDSQLPKDRFSAERLKGVDSTLKIQPAKLEDSAVYLCASSHGLGGELFFGEGSRLTVL.